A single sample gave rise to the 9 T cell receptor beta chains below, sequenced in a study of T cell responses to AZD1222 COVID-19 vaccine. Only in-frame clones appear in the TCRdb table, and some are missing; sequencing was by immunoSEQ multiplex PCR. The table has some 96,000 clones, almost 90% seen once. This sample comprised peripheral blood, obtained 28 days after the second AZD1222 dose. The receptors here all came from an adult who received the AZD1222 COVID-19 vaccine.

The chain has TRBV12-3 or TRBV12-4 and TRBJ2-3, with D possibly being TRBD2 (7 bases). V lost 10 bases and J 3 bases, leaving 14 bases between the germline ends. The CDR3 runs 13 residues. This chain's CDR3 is CAITGGATDTQYF. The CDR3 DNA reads TGTGCCATTACTGGGGGGGCAACAGATACGCAGTATTTT.

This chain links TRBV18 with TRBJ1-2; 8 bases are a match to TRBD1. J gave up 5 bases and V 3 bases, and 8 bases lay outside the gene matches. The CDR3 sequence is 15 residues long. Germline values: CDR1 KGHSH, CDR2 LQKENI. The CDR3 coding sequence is TGTGCCAGCTCACCGGACAGGGCCAGTCAATATGGCTACACCTTC. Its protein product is CASSPDRASQYGYTF.

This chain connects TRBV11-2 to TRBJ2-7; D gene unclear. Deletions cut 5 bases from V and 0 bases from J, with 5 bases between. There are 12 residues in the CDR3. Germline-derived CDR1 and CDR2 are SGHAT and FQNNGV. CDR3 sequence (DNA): TGTGCCAGCAGCGAGAGCTCCTACGAGCAGTACTTC. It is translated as CASSESSYEQYF.

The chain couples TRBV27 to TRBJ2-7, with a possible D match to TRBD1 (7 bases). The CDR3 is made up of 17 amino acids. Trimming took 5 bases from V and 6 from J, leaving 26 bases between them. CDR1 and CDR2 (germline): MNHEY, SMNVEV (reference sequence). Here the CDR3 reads CASSQPSRPRGAGEQYF. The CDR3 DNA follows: TGTGCCAGCAGTCAACCCTCCAGACCCAGGGGGGCCGGCGAGCAGTACTTC.

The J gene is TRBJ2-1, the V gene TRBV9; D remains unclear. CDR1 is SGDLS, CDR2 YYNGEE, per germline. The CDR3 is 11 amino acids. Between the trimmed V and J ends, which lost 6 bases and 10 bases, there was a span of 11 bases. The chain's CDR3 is CASTGTTEQFF. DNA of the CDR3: TGTGCCAGCACCGGTACGACCGAGCAGTTCTTC.

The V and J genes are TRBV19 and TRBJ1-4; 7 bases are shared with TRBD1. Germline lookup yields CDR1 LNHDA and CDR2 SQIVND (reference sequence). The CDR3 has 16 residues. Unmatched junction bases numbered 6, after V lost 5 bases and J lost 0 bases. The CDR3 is CASSRQGVATNEKLFF. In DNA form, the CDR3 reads TGTGCCAGTAGTCGACAGGGAGTTGCAACTAATGAAAAACTGTTTTTT.

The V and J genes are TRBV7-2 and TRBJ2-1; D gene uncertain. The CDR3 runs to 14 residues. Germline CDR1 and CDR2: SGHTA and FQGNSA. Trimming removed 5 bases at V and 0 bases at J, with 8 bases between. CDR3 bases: TGTGCCAGCAGCGCGGATAGCTCCTACAATGAGCAGTTCTTC. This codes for CASSADSSYNEQFF.

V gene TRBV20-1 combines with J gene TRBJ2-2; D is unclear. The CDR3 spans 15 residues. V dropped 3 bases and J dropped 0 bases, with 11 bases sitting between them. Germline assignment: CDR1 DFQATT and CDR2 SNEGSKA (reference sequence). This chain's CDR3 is CSASSRAANTGELFF. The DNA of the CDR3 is TGCAGTGCTAGTTCAAGGGCCGCGAACACCGGGGAGCTGTTTTTT.

This CDR3 reads CASSPAPGQGFGTEAFF. The CDR3 coding sequence is TGTGCCAGCAGCCCCGCTCCGGGACAGGGATTTGGCACTGAAGCTTTCTTT. This rearrangement joins TRBV27 to TRBJ1-1; 9 bases map to TRBD1. CDR1 is MNHEY, CDR2 SMNVEV, per germline (reference sequence). This CDR3 spans 17 amino acids. V trimming: 6 bases; J trimming: 4 bases; junction bases outside the gene matches: 15.